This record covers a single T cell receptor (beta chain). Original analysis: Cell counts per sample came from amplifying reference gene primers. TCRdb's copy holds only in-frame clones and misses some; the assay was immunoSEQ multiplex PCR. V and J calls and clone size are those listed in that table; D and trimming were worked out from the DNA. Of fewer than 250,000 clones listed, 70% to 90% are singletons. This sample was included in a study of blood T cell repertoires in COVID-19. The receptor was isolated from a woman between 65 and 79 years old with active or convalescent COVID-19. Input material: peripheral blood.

The CDR3 here is CASSLRQGGEQFF. CDR3 nucleotides: TGTGCCAGCAGTTTACGTCAGGGGGGCGAGCAGTTCTTC. This chain links TRBV12-3 or TRBV12-4 with TRBJ2-1; maybe TRBD1 (7 bases). This CDR3 is 13 amino acids long. V lost 2 bases, J lost 10 bases, and 12 bases lay in between.